Listed below are T cell receptor beta chains from one sample, sequenced in a study of cytomegalovirus exposure and HLA in healthy donors. Data came from immunoSEQ multiplex PCR; TCRdb stores just in-frame clones and leaves some out. The sample holds some 150,000 clones, about 60% seen once. Sequenced input: PBMCs. All receptors derive from a woman in her sixties or seventies in good health and CMV-seropositive. Each CDR3 is given with its conserved first and last residue. A D gene is named only where the DNA matches it firmly. Not every row has a clone size; where given, it reads once, few, many or a size class.

abundance	d_gene	j_gene	v_gene	CDR3nt	CDR3aa
few	TRBD2	TRBJ2-3	TRBV7-6	TGTGCCAGCAGCTTAGGTCGGAGCGGGAGGTTGACAGATACGCAGTATTTT	CASSLGRSGRLTDTQYF
-	-	TRBJ2-7	TRBV18	TGTGCCAGCTCACCAACTAGCTTCGACGAGCAGTACTTC	CASSPTSFDEQYF
-	-	TRBJ2-7	TRBV6-5	TGTGCCAGCAGTTTAGTACAGGGTGGGTACGAGCAGTACTTC	CASSLVQGGYEQYF
-	TRBD1	TRBJ2-3	TRBV7-3	TGTGCCAGCAGCTTAGGACAGGGGTCTAACACAGATACGCAGTATTTT	CASSLGQGSNTDTQYF
-	TRBD1	TRBJ1-4	TRBV5-1	TGCGCCAGCAGTTATGGACAGGGACTGAATGAAAAACTGTTTTTT	CASSYGQGLNEKLFF
-	TRBD2	TRBJ2-5	TRBV28	TGTGCCACCAGGTTAGAGGCGGGAGTAGAGACCCAGTACTTC	CATRLEAGVETQYF
few	TRBD1	TRBJ1-5	TRBV18	TGTGCCAGCTCACCACTCCAGGGGGCCAATCAGCCCCAGCATTTT	CASSPLQGANQPQHF
-	TRBD1	TRBJ1-5	TRBV30	TGTGCCTGGAGTACAGGGGGCAATCAGCCCCAGCATTTT	CAWSTGGNQPQHF
-	-	TRBJ2-5	TRBV5-4	TGTGCCAGCAGCCTGTACGGGGGACTCCAAGAGACCCAGTACTTC	CASSLYGGLQETQYF
few	TRBD2	TRBJ2-1	TRBV2	TGTGCCAGCAGTGGGACTAGCGGGAGGGGTGGCCATGAGCAGTTCTTC	CASSGTSGRGGHEQFF
-	-	TRBJ2-3	TRBV6-1	TGTGCCAGCAGTGAAAGGGAGACAGGATACGGAGATACGCAGTATTTT	CASSERETGYGDTQYF
-	TRBD1	TRBJ2-1	TRBV19	TGTGCCAGTAGTATCGGGACAGGGGGCATTGAGCAGTTCTTC	CASSIGTGGIEQFF
few	-	TRBJ2-7	TRBV19	TGTGCCAGTAGTATGGGGAGCGGGTTCACCTACGAGCAGTACTTC	CASSMGSGFTYEQYF
-	-	TRBJ2-5	TRBV20-1	TGCAGTGCAAGATCCCGGGGGACCCAGTACTTC	CSARSRGTQYF
-	TRBD2	TRBJ2-1	TRBV19	TGTGCCAGTAGCGGACTAGAGCGGAGCAATGAGCAGTTCTTC	CASSGLERSNEQFF
-	TRBD1	TRBJ1-5	TRBV7-9	TGTGCCAGCACAACAGGGGGCCTCATAAATCAGCCCCAGCATTTT	CASTTGGLINQPQHF
few	TRBD1	TRBJ1-2	TRBV4-3	TGCGCCAGCAGCCAAGATCCGACAGGGGGGGACTATGGCTACACCTTC	CASSQDPTGGDYGYTF
few	TRBD1	TRBJ1-5	TRBV28	TGTGCCAGCGAGGGGACAGGGGTAAATCAGCCCCAGCATTTT	CASEGTGVNQPQHF
once	-	TRBJ2-5	TRBV2	TGTGCCAGCACCCGAGAACTCCAAGAGACCCAGTACTTC	CASTRELQETQYF
-	-	TRBJ2-7	TRBV5-6	TGTGCCAGCAGCGCGAACCCCTACGAGCAGTACTTC	CASSANPYEQYF
-	-	TRBJ2-2	TRBV6-5	TGTGCCAGCAGTTACGACAGATACACCGGGGAGCTGTTTTTT	CASSYDRYTGELFF
-	-	TRBJ1-1	TRBV9	TGTGCCAGCAGCGTAGACAGTAGGACTGAAGCTTTCTTT	CASSVDSRTEAFF
few	TRBD2	TRBJ2-3	TRBV30	TGTGCCTGGAGTGTCTACTTAGCGGGAAGGGGGACCCTACGCACAGATACGCAGTATTTT	CAWSVYLAGRGTLRTDTQYF
-	TRBD2	TRBJ2-3	TRBV5-4	TGTGCCAGCAGCCCGGGGGGGTTCTTCACAGATACGCAGTATTTT	CASSPGGFFTDTQYF
-	-	TRBJ1-2	TRBV21-1	TGTGCCAGCAGCAAAAAAACAGGGGCCCCCTATGGCTACACCTTC	CASSKKTGAPYGYTF
-	TRBD2	TRBJ2-7	TRBV10-3	TGTGCCATCAGTGAGTCACTAGCGGGAGTTGGTTCAGACTACGAGCAGTACTTC	CAISESLAGVGSDYEQYF
-	TRBD2	TRBJ2-2	TRBV28	TGTGCCAGCAGCTCGGGAGGCGGGGCCGGGGAGCTGTTTTTT	CASSSGGGAGELFF
-	TRBD2	TRBJ2-1	TRBV7-2	TGTGCCAGCAGCCCGCTCGGGGTGAATAGCGGGAGGAATGAGCAGTTCTTC	CASSPLGVNSGRNEQFF
-	-	TRBJ2-2	TRBV2	TGTGCCAGCAGGAGGGAGGGGGAGCTGTTTTTT	CASRREGELFF
-	-	TRBJ1-1	TRBV30	TGTGCCTGGGGGGGGAGGGGCAGCGTAAGCACTGAAGCTTTCTTT	CAWGGRGSVSTEAFF
-	-	TRBJ1-2	TRBV9	TGTGCCAGCAGCCTCGGGGGTTTGGGGGGCTATGGCTACACCTTC	CASSLGGLGGYGYTF
-	TRBD1	TRBJ2-5	TRBV5-1	TGCGCCAGCAGCTTGACGGGACAGTCTTACAAGGTACAGACCCAGTACTTC	CASSLTGQSYKVQTQYF
-	TRBD1	TRBJ1-2	TRBV10-3	TGTGCCATCAGTCCCTTTTCCGGACAGGGGGACTATGGCTACACCTTC	CAISPFSGQGDYGYTF
-	TRBD2	TRBJ2-1	TRBV7-6	TGTGCCAGCAGCCTCCGGGACTACAGTACCAATGAGCAGTTCTTC	CASSLRDYSTNEQFF
-	-	TRBJ2-7	TRBV2	TGTGCCAGCAGTGCACAGGTTTCCTACGAGCAGTACTTC	CASSAQVSYEQYF
-	-	TRBJ2-7	TRBV11-2	TGTGCCAGCACCGGACAAGGGATTTACTCCTACGAGCAGTACTTC	CASTGQGIYSYEQYF
few	-	TRBJ1-3	TRBV7-2	TGTGCCAGCAGCTATCGACTCGACACCATATATTTT	CASSYRLDTIYF
-	TRBD1	TRBJ2-7	TRBV9	TGTGCCAGCAGCCTCAGGACAGGGGGCGGCGAGCAGTACTTC	CASSLRTGGGEQYF
few	-	TRBJ2-5	TRBV2	TGTGCCAGCAAGATTCGTTCAGGGACTCAAGAGACCCAGTACTTC	CASKIRSGTQETQYF
-	TRBD1	TRBJ2-7	TRBV7-2	TGTGCCAGCAGCCTATCTACAGGGGTGGGCTACGAGCAGTACTTC	CASSLSTGVGYEQYF
-	-	TRBJ2-7	TRBV7-2	TGTGCCAGCAGCTTAGCGACGCCTCGGGTCGAGCAGTACTTC	CASSLATPRVEQYF
few	-	TRBJ2-7	TRBV28	TGTGCCAGCAGTAGATTAGCCCCAGTTTCCGACGAGCAGTACTTC	CASSRLAPVSDEQYF
few	TRBD1	TRBJ2-7	TRBV6-5	TGTGCCAGCACCCGAGCCGGACAGGCCTCCTACGAGCAGTACTTC	CASTRAGQASYEQYF
-	TRBD2	TRBJ2-7	TRBV13	TGTGCCAGCAGCCCCAGACCTAGCGGGAGCGACGAGCAGTACTTC	CASSPRPSGSDEQYF
-	-	TRBJ1-1	TRBV6-5	TGTGCCAGCAGTTCCGTCGACACTGAAGCTTTCTTT	CASSSVDTEAFF
few	-	TRBJ2-7	TRBV19	TGTGCCAGTAGTATAGATCCTAGCAGGAGCGTGGCCTACGAGCAGTACTTC	CASSIDPSRSVAYEQYF
-	-	TRBJ1-5	TRBV10-2	TGCGCCAGCAGTGGACAGTCCCTGAATCAGCCCCAGCATTTT	CASSGQSLNQPQHF
-	-	TRBJ2-5	TRBV7-2	TGTGCCAGCAGCTCCCGTCCCCACTTGCTCCGGGAGACCCAGTACTTC	CASSSRPHLLRETQYF
-	-	TRBJ2-3	TRBV5-5	TGTGCCAGCCCTCTAGCCGTTTTAACAGATACGCAGTATTTT	CASPLAVLTDTQYF
-	TRBD1	TRBJ1-2	TRBV7-2	TGTGCCAGCAGCGTGCTCGGACAGGGAGGCGGCTACACCTTC	CASSVLGQGGGYTF
-	-	TRBJ1-1	TRBV6-6	TGTGCCAGCAGTTACGGGGCTACTGAAGCTTTCTTT	CASSYGATEAFF
few	TRBD2	TRBJ2-1	TRBV7-9	TGTGCCAGCAGCCAAGCGGGAGGTGAGCAGTTCTTC	CASSQAGGEQFF
-	-	TRBJ2-3	TRBV2	TGTGCCAACAGTCGGGGTGTGTCAGATACGCAGTATTTT	CANSRGVSDTQYF
-	-	TRBJ1-6	TRBV15	TGTGCCACCAGCGGCTTTGGCTTACCCCTCCACTTT	CATSGFGLPLHF
-	-	TRBJ2-7	TRBV7-9	TGTGCCAGCAGCTTACAACAGGGTATATACGAGCAGTACTTC	CASSLQQGIYEQYF
few	TRBD2	TRBJ2-7	TRBV11-3	TGTGCCAGCAGCTTAGAAGAAAGAGAGCGGGAGATACACGAGCAGTACTTC	CASSLEEREREIHEQYF
few	-	TRBJ2-7	TRBV11-2	TGTGCCAGCAGCTTAGCGGGAGCCTACGAGCAGTACTTC	CASSLAGAYEQYF
once	-	TRBJ1-1	TRBV27	TGTGCCAGCCTCAGATCCGGGGACTCTGAAGCTTTCTTT	CASLRSGDSEAFF
-	-	TRBJ2-2	TRBV21-1	TGTGCCACCGGTGGTTGGACCGGGGAGCTGTTTTTT	CATGGWTGELFF